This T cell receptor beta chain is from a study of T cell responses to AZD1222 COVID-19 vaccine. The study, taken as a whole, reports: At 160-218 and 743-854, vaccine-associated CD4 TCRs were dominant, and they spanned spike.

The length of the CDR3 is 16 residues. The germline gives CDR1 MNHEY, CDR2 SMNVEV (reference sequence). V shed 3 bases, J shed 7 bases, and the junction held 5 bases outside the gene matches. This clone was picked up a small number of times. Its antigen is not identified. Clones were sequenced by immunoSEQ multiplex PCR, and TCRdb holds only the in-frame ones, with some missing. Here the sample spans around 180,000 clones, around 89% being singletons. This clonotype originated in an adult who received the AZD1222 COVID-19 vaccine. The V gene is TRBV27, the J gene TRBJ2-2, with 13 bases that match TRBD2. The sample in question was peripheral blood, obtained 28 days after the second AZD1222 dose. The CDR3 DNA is TGTGCCAGCAGTTTTGGACTAGCGGGAGCGGTCGGGGAGCTGTTTTTT. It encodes CASSFGLAGAVGELFF.